The 25 T cell receptor beta chains below were found in one sample sequenced in a study of graft-versus-host responses after intestinal transplantation. The repertoire was sequenced with immunoSEQ multiplex PCR; TCRdb's copy has only in-frame clones and lacks some. The table lists roughly 100,000 clones, 85% to 95% of them singletons, with about 0.073% in the top ten. Their antigens are not known. The specimen comprised unstimulated CD8+ T cells sorted from spleen or lymph node cells, sampled before transplant. These receptors all stem from a human donor who was the organ donor for an intestinal transplant.

The gene calls are TRBV27 and TRBJ2-7, with D tentatively TRBD1 (5 bases). V was clipped by 4 bases and J by 0 bases, with 7 bases between them. The CDR3 totals 13 residues. The germline V gene encodes CDR1 MNHEY and CDR2 SMNVEV (reference sequence). In DNA form, the CDR3 reads TGTGCCAGCAGTTCCGACAGCTCCTACGAGCAGTACTTC. This translates into CASSSDSSYEQYF.

As concerns this clone: The identical CDR3 is also encoded by other nucleotide sequences in the sample. The chain combines TRBV27 with TRBJ2-1; 7 bases map to TRBD2. Germline CDR1 MNHEY, CDR2 SMNVEV (reference sequence). The ends lost 2 bases at V and 0 bases at J; junction bases unmatched: 1. CDR3 size: 15 residues. The CDR3 is CASSLGGSSYNEQFF. The CDR3 DNA follows: TGTGCCAGCAGTTTAGGCGGGAGCTCCTACAATGAGCAGTTCTTC.

The genes are TRBV6-4 and TRBJ1-1, with D unclear. CDR1 and CDR2 from the germline V gene are MRHNA and SNTAGT. The V and J ends lost 3 bases and 1 base respectively, with 6 bases between them. This CDR3 is 13 amino acids long. The CDR3 nucleotides read TGTGCCAGCAGTGAGGCCTGGAACACTGAAGCTTTCTTT. Encoded protein: CASSEAWNTEAFF.

The chain recombines TRBV7-9 with TRBJ1-3; D gene uncertain. The length of the CDR3 is 14 residues. V lost 4 bases, J lost 8 bases, and 15 bases lay in between. CDR1 SEHNR and CDR2 FQNEAQ come from the germline V gene (reference sequence). The CDR3 reads CASSSQPPADTIYF. CDR3 nucleotide sequence: TGTGCCAGCAGCTCCCAGCCGCCGGCGGACACCATATATTTT.

The gene calls are TRBV13 and TRBJ1-3; D unresolved. CDR1 PRHDT and CDR2 FYEKMQ come from the germline V gene (reference sequence). This CDR3 contains 14 residues. Trimming stripped 2 bases from V and 1 base from J, with 6 bases between. CDR3 bases: TGTGCCAGCAGCTTATGGAGATCTGGAAACACCATATATTTT. Amino acids: CASSLWRSGNTIYF.

This clone came up a few times. The chain links TRBV21-1 to TRBJ1-1; the D call of TRBD1 is as the table states it, not checked on the DNA. TRBV21-1 is given as a pseudogene. The CDR3 runs 16 residues. CDR3 bases: TGTGCCAGCAGCAACTATCCTCGGGACAGGACGATTGAAGCTTTCTTT. Amino acids: CASSNYPRDRTIEAFF.

The chain couples TRBV11-2 to TRBJ2-7; 9 positions agree with TRBD2. The length of the CDR3 is 16 residues. The trim removed 5 bases at V and 2 bases at J, leaving 10 bases unmatched. Germline V gene lookup returns CDR1 SGHAT and CDR2 FQNNGV. This CDR3 is CASSHLERGVTYEQYF. CDR3 nucleotides: TGTGCCAGCAGCCATCTGGAGCGGGGGGTTACCTACGAGCAGTACTTC.

The chain combines TRBV5-1 with TRBJ2-1, with D perhaps TRBD2 (6 bases). In germline, CDR1 is SGHRS, CDR2 YFSETQ. V was shortened by 4 bases and J by 6 bases, with 8 bases between the two germline ends. CDR3 length: 12 residues. The CDR3 protein is CASSQEGNEQFF. CDR3 nucleotides: TGCGCCAGCAGCCAGGAGGGCAATGAGCAGTTCTTC. The variable domain in full, with the rest retrieved from reference TRBV5-1 and TRBJ2-1, is KAGVTQTPRYLIKTRGQQVTLSCSPISGHRSVSWYQQTPGQGLQFLFEYFSETQRNKGNFPGRFSGRQFSNSRSEMNVSTLELGDSALYLCASSQEGNEQFFGPGTRLTVL.

The chain has TRBV28 and TRBJ2-7; D not certain. The CDR3 covers 12 residues. Looked up from germline, CDR1 is MDHEN and CDR2 is SYDVKM. The V end was cut by 8 bases, the J end by 1 base, with 9 bases between. The CDR3 sequence: CASGYRSYEQYF. As DNA, the CDR3 is TGTGCCAGCGGATACAGATCCTACGAGCAGTACTTC.

V is TRBV7-3 and J is TRBJ2-1; 10 bases fit TRBD2. There are 15 residues in the CDR3. Germline lookup yields CDR1 SGHTA and CDR2 FQGTGA. J gave up 7 bases and V 4 bases, and 7 bases lay outside the gene matches. This CDR3 reads CASSYILAGANEQFF. The CDR3 DNA reads as TGTGCCAGCAGCTATATCCTAGCGGGGGCTAATGAGCAGTTCTTC.

The rearrangement uses TRBV30 and TRBJ2-1, with D tentatively TRBD2 (6 bases). Trimming took off 2 bases at V and 7 bases at J, with 15 bases between the two ends. Germline CDR1 and CDR2: GTSNPN and SVGIG (reference sequence). The CDR3 runs to 14 residues. The CDR3 sequence is CAWSLSGTANEQFF. For the CDR3, the DNA is TGTGCCTGGAGTTTATCGGGGACTGCTAATGAGCAGTTCTTC.

This chain uses TRBV11-2 with TRBJ1-1, with D possibly matching TRBD1 (5 bases). Deletions cut 2 bases from V and 0 bases from J, with 13 bases between. The CDR3 length is 16 residues. Per germline, CDR1 SGHAT and CDR2 FQNNGV. CDR3 residues: CASSLSTGDLNTEAFF. As DNA, the CDR3 is TGTGCCAGCAGCTTAAGCACAGGAGATCTGAACACTGAAGCTTTCTTT.

V gene TRBV4-1 combines with J gene TRBJ2-2, with TRBD2 as a possible D gene (5 bases). Germline V CDR1 and CDR2: MGHRA, YSYEKL. Trimming stripped 3 bases from V and 5 bases from J, with 10 bases between. This CDR3 is 14 amino acids long. The CDR3 coding sequence is TGCGCCAGCAGCCAGCAGGAGCGGACCGGGGAGCTGTTTTTT. Translated, it gives CASSQQERTGELFF.

The CDR3 sequence is CASSATGSFDIGGEKLFF. CDR3 nucleotide sequence: TGTGCCAGCAGCGCGACAGGGTCCTTCGACATTGGGGGTGAAAAACTGTTTTTT. The rearrangement joins TRBV9 to TRBJ1-4, with 7 bases lining up with TRBD1. J lost 7 bases, V lost 3 bases, and 18 bases had no gene match. Germline V gene sequence: CDR1 SGDLS, CDR2 YYNGEE. The CDR3 loop spans 18 amino acids.

In DNA form, the CDR3 reads TGTGCCAGCAGCCACAGGGGGACTACCTCCTACAATGAGCAGTTCTTC. The encoded protein is CASSHRGTTSYNEQFF. This chain joins TRBV13 and TRBJ2-1; a weak D match, TRBD1 (8 bases). V was shortened by 5 bases and J by 0 bases, with 14 bases between the two germline ends. The CDR3 is 16 residues long. Germline values: CDR1 PRHDT, CDR2 FYEKMQ (reference sequence).

The rearrangement uses TRBV7-9 and TRBJ1-2, with 12 bases lining up with TRBD1. The CDR3 runs 17 residues. V lost 5 bases to trimming and J lost 8 bases; unmatched junction nucleotides: 15. Germline CDR1 SEHNR, CDR2 FQNEAQ (reference sequence). Written as DNA, the CDR3 is TGTGCCAGCAGCGGGACAGGGGGCCTATCCGCCTTTCACGGCTACACCTTC. It yields the protein CASSGTGGLSAFHGYTF.

The genes are TRBV6-1 and TRBJ1-5, with TRBD1 matching 9 bases. The CDR3 contains 16 residues. Germline V lookup: CDR1 MNHNS, CDR2 SASEGT. The junction had 5 bases not matched to a gene; V was cut back by 1 base and J by 4 bases. CDR3 region: CASSEDWDRVNQPQHF. Written as DNA, the CDR3 is TGTGCCAGCAGTGAAGATTGGGACAGGGTGAATCAGCCCCAGCATTTT.

The chain couples TRBV5-1 to TRBJ2-5, with D perhaps matching TRBD2 (6 bases). V shed 4 bases and J shed 4 bases, with 29 bases lying between them. Germline V gives CDR1 SGHRS, CDR2 YFSETQ. CDR3 length: 19 residues. CDR3 in DNA: TGCGCCAGCAGCCGGGGCGATGTGGTAGCCGGGAGTTTTGTAGAGACCCAGTACTTC. Its translation: CASSRGDVVAGSFVETQYF.

This clone appeared a few times. V and J are TRBV7-7 and TRBJ2-2; 10 bases fit TRBD2. This CDR3 is 19 amino acids long. Germline V gene sequence: CDR1 SSHAT, CDR2 FNYEAQ (reference sequence). The trim removed 2 bases at V and 0 bases at J, leaving 9 bases unmatched. The CDR3 coding sequence is TGTGCCAGCAGCTTACTGTTAGCGGGGGGACTCGCGAACACCGGGGAGCTGTTTTTT. Amino acid sequence: CASSLLLAGGLANTGELFF.

The genes are TRBV5-8 and TRBJ1-2; 7 nucleotides align to TRBD1. Trimming at V came to 0 bases and at J to 9 bases, leaving 17 bases not matched to a gene. The CDR3 runs 17 residues. CDR1 is SGHTS, CDR2 YDEGEE, per germline. The CDR3 protein is CASSLDPGTASSYSYTF. CDR3 DNA: TGTGCCAGCAGCTTGGACCCCGGGACAGCCTCCTCGTATAGCTACACCTTC.

The V call is TRBV2, the J call TRBJ2-5; tentatively, D is TRBD1 (6 bases). Trimming cost V 3 bases and J 5 bases, with 13 bases left between them. Germline loops: CDR1 SNHLY, CDR2 FYNNEI. This CDR3 has 14 amino acids. CDR3 in DNA: TGTGCCAGCAGTGAGGGCAGGGGTGGGGAGACCCAGTACTTC. Translation gives CASSEGRGGETQYF. Together with reference TRBV2 and TRBJ2-5, the CDR3 gives the full variable domain: EPEVTQTPSHQVTQMGQEVILRCVPISNHLYFYWYRQILGQKVEFLVSFYNNEISEKSEIFDDQFSVERPDGSNFTLKIRSTKLEDSAMYFCASSEGRGGETQYFGPGTRLLVL.

This clone showed up just a few times. The gene calls are TRBV6-5 and TRBJ1-2; 9 bases align to TRBD1. The CDR3 loop spans 13 amino acids. Losses at the gene ends were 4 bases for V and 9 bases for J; bases not matched to a gene: 6. The germline gives CDR1 MNHEY, CDR2 SVGAGI. The CDR3 loop is CASSSSGQGRYTF. The DNA for the CDR3 is TGTGCCAGCAGTTCGTCCGGACAGGGGCGCTACACCTTC.

The chain carries TRBV18 and TRBJ2-7; a weak D match, TRBD1 (6 bases). From germline, CDR1 is KGHSH and CDR2 LQKENI. Trimming shortened V by 3 bases and J by 2 bases, and 17 bases separated the two germline ends. The CDR3 runs to 16 residues. The CDR3 here is CASSPQGSLVPYEQYF. The CDR3 coding sequence is TGTGCCAGCTCACCGCAGGGGTCCCTAGTCCCCTACGAGCAGTACTTC.

The table lists this clone with a count of one. The chain uses TRBV5-6 and TRBJ2-5, with D tentatively TRBD1 (6 bases). The CDR3 contains 15 residues. Germline CDR1 SGHDT, CDR2 YYEEEE. V lost 0 bases and J lost 4, with 13 bases in between. CDR3 sequence: CASSLVQGWGETQYF. CDR3 coding DNA: TGTGCCAGCAGCTTGGTACAGGGTTGGGGAGAGACCCAGTACTTC.

V is TRBV13 and J is TRBJ2-1, with 10 bases that match TRBD2. CDR1 PRHDT and CDR2 FYEKMQ come from the germline V gene (reference sequence). The V gene end was trimmed by 3 bases and the J gene end by 8 bases; junction bases not matched to a gene: 7. The CDR3 runs to 15 residues. The CDR3, as DNA: TGTGCCAGCAGCTTTGGTACTAGCGGGATCTATGAGCAGTTCTTC. Translation gives CASSFGTSGIYEQFF. The full variable domain, in which reference TRBV13 and TRBJ2-1 provide the parts outside the CDR3, is AAGVIQSPRHLIKEKRETATLKCYPIPRHDTVYWYQQGPGQDPQFLISFYEKMQSDKGSIPDRFSAQQFSDYHSELNMSSLELGDSALYFCASSFGTSGIYEQFFGPGTRLTVL.